The 21 T cell receptor beta chains presented below share a single source sample, sequenced in a study of PD-L1 blockade in urothelial cancer. Time point defined: pretreatment peripheral blood. Sequencing was performed with immunoSEQ multiplex PCR; in TCRdb, only in-frame clones are kept and a portion is missing. The top ten hold 1% to 1.5% of the sample, which has approximately 50,000 clones, around four fifths seen once. Sample: PBMCs, taken around atezolizumab (anti-PD-L1) treatment. Receptor source: a man aged 50 or older with urothelial cancer.

The chain has TRBV5-1 and TRBJ2-7; D unresolved. Germline-derived CDR1 and CDR2 are SGHRS and YFSETQ. The CDR3 is 14 amino acids. The V end lost 4 bases, the J end lost 0 bases, and 11 bases lay between the germline ends. The CDR3 loop is CASSGPQSSYEQYF. CDR3 bases: TGCGCCAGCAGCGGCCCACAGAGCTCCTACGAGCAGTACTTC.

The V and J genes are TRBV5-1 and TRBJ2-1; TRBD2 matches 16 bases. CDR1 SGHRS and CDR2 YFSETQ come from the germline V gene. The length of the CDR3 is 18 residues. The ends lost 4 bases at V and 7 bases at J; junction bases unmatched: 11. CDR3 sequence (DNA): TGCGCCAGCAGCCAGGGACTAGCGGGAGGGAATTTGAGGAATGAGCAGTTCTTC. This sequence encodes CASSQGLAGGNLRNEQFF.

This clone showed up just a few times. V gene TRBV10-1 combines with J gene TRBJ1-1, with TRBD1 matching over 8 bases. The CDR3 sequence is 11 residues long. Germline V CDR1 and CDR2: WNHNN, SYGVQD (reference sequence). The trim removed 10 bases at V and 7 bases at J, leaving 5 bases unmatched. In nucleotides, the CDR3 is TGCGCCACCAGAGACAGGGGTGAAGCTTTCTTT. Translation gives CATRDRGEAFF.

The V and J genes are TRBV19 and TRBJ1-5, with unresolved D. The ends were cut back, 7 bases at V and 7 bases at J, with 29 bases in the middle. The length of the CDR3 is 18 residues. Germline-derived CDR1 and CDR2 are LNHDA and SQIVND (reference sequence). The CDR3 loop is CASTPPNHQSPSRQPQHF. The CDR3 bases are TGTGCCAGTACCCCACCCAACCATCAGTCACCAAGCAGGCAGCCCCAGCATTTT. Combining the CDR3 with reference TRBV19 and TRBJ1-5 gives the whole variable domain DGGITQSPKYLFRKEGQNVTLSCEQNLNHDAMYWYRQDPGQGLRLIYYSQIVNDFQKGDIAEGYSVSREKKESFPLTVTSAQKNPTAFYLCASTPPNHQSPSRQPQHFGDGTRLSIL.

The chain is built from TRBV5-1 and TRBJ2-5; 9 nucleotides line up with TRBD2. Trimming at V came to 2 bases and at J to 11 bases, leaving 4 bases not matched to a gene. The CDR3 totals 12 residues. Per germline, CDR1 SGHRS and CDR2 YFSETQ. CDR3 amino acids: CASSFSGGAQYF. Here the CDR3 DNA reads TGCGCCAGCAGCTTTAGCGGGGGTGCTCAGTACTTC. The full variable domain, completed using reference TRBV5-1 and TRBJ2-5, is KAGVTQTPRYLIKTRGQQVTLSCSPISGHRSVSWYQQTPGQGLQFLFEYFSETQRNKGNFPGRFSGRQFSNSRSEMNVSTLELGDSALYLCASSFSGGAQYFGPGTRLLVL.

The V and J genes are TRBV6-5 and TRBJ2-1, with TRBD2 identical over 10 bases. There are 15 residues in the CDR3. V was clipped by 4 bases and J by 0 bases; unmatched bases: 0. Germline assignment: CDR1 MNHEY and CDR2 SVGAGI. CDR3 protein: CASSSSGGSYNEQFF. DNA of the CDR3: TGTGCCAGCAGTTCTAGCGGGGGCTCCTACAATGAGCAGTTCTTC.

A few counts support this clone. The junction and the germline gene differ at one end; a read error may be behind it. V usage is TRBV7-7 and J usage is TRBJ1-6; the match to TRBD1 covers 7 bases. In germline, CDR1 is SSHAT, CDR2 FNYEAQ (reference sequence). The CDR3 has 14 residues. CDR3: CASSLTGPGSPLHF. As DNA, the CDR3 is TGTGCTAGCAGCCTGACAGGGCCCGGTTCACCCCTCCACTTT.

V is TRBV12-1 and J is TRBJ2-7; the table names TRBD1, a call not compared with the DNA. TRBV12-1 is a documented pseudogene. The CDR3 runs to 17 residues. The CDR3 nucleotides are TGTGCCAGCAGCTTTCCCCCGCGCGCAGGGTGGGTGGGTGTGCGGTACTTC. Protein: CASSFPPRAGWVGVRYF.

This clone occurred once. The gene calls are TRBV9 and TRBJ1-4; 10 bases line up with TRBD1. CDR3 length: 14 residues. Trimming took 3 bases from V and 8 from J; bases not matched to a gene: 4. Germline assignment: CDR1 SGDLS and CDR2 YYNGEE. CDR3 protein: CASSAPTGGEKLFF. CDR3 DNA: TGTGCCAGCAGCGCACCGACAGGGGGCGAAAAACTGTTTTTT.

The rearrangement uses TRBV2 and TRBJ2-5; the D is unclear. Germline V gene data show CDR1 as SNHLY and CDR2 as FYNNEI. Deletions cut 2 bases from V and 2 bases from J, with 15 bases between. This CDR3 comprises 16 residues. CDR3 sequence: CASSESWAGLQETQYF. In DNA, the CDR3 is TGTGCCAGCAGTGAATCCTGGGCAGGCCTGCAAGAGACCCAGTACTTC.

The rearrangement joins TRBV5-4 to TRBJ2-1; a weak D match, TRBD2 (6 bases). CDR3 size: 16 residues. Germline-derived CDR1 and CDR2 are SGHNT and YYREEE (reference sequence). V was pared by 0 bases and J by 0 bases, with 10 bases between. The CDR3: CASSLVRGSSYNEQFF. CDR3 DNA: TGTGCCAGCAGCTTGGTGCGGGGTAGCTCCTACAATGAGCAGTTCTTC.

This rearrangement joins TRBV29-1 to TRBJ1-1, with TRBD1 as a possible D gene (5 bases). V lost 5 bases and J lost 0, with 10 bases in between. CDR1 is SQVTM and CDR2 is ANQGSEA in the germline V gene. The CDR3 runs to 13 residues. The CDR3, as DNA: TGCAGCGTTCGTGACAGAGTGAACACTGAAGCTTTCTTT. The encoded protein is CSVRDRVNTEAFF.

The rearrangement joins TRBV5-6 to TRBJ1-2; D unclear. The CDR3 is made up of 14 amino acids. The germline V gene has CDR1 SGHDT and CDR2 YYEEEE. Trimming pared 4 bases from V and 6 bases from J, leaving 16 bases between. In DNA form, the CDR3 reads TGTGCCAGCAGCCGGGAGACCTATAAAGATGGCTACACCTTC. Translation: CASSRETYKDGYTF.

The chain is built from TRBV5-1 and TRBJ2-6; tentative D call: TRBD1 (5 bases). Between the trimmed V and J ends, which lost 0 bases and 0 bases, there was a span of 13 bases. This CDR3 is 18 amino acids long. Germline loops: CDR1 SGHRS, CDR2 YFSETQ. CDR3 sequence reads: CASSLEGVPYSGANVLTF. The CDR3 nucleotides are TGCGCCAGCAGCTTGGAAGGGGTTCCATACTCTGGGGCCAACGTCCTGACTTTC.

This clone was picked up one time. The chain uses TRBV5-1 and TRBJ2-7; 8 bases agree with TRBD1. The CDR3 contains 14 residues. The germline gives CDR1 SGHRS, CDR2 YFSETQ. The V and J ends lost 4 bases and 6 bases, in that order; junction bases with no gene match: 9. CDR3 region: CASSPRQGLGEQYF. In DNA, the CDR3 is TGCGCCAGCAGCCCCCGACAGGGGTTGGGCGAGCAGTACTTC.

CDR3 in DNA: TGTGCCAGCAGCCCAGGGGGGCCATTCGAGCAGTACTTC. It codes for CASSPGGPFEQYF. V is TRBV7-9 and J is TRBJ2-7; a possible D gene is TRBD1 (7 bases). The CDR3 contains 13 residues. Trimming took off 5 bases at V and 6 bases at J, with 14 bases between the two ends. The germline gives CDR1 SEHNR, CDR2 FQNEAQ (reference sequence).

The rearrangement uses TRBV28 and TRBJ1-1, with 7 positions matching TRBD1. Losses at the gene ends were 6 bases for V and 1 base for J; bases not matched to a gene: 23. Germline CDR1 is MDHEN and CDR2 is SYDVKM. The CDR3 has 20 residues. The CDR3 sequence is CASRNPFPSGWGQRNTEAFF. The CDR3 region has the DNA TGTGCCAGCAGGAACCCCTTCCCCTCTGGTTGGGGACAGAGGAACACTGAAGCTTTCTTT.

The rearrangement uses TRBV6-1 and TRBJ2-7, with 7 bases lining up with TRBD1. Germline-derived CDR1 and CDR2 are MNHNS and SASEGT. The CDR3 is 16 residues long. V lost 2 bases and J lost 0; bases outside the gene matches: 7. Here the CDR3 reads CASSERTGPSSYEQYF. The DNA of the CDR3 is TGTGCCAGCAGTGAAAGGACAGGCCCGAGCTCCTACGAGCAGTACTTC.

This chain uses TRBV30 with TRBJ2-7, with 8 positions matching TRBD2. The CDR3 consists of 13 residues. Germline V CDR1 and CDR2: GTSNPN, SVGIG (reference sequence). V trimming: 3 bases; J trimming: 9 bases; junction bases outside the gene matches: 10. Here the CDR3 reads CAWRVSGVSGQYF. The DNA for the CDR3 is TGTGCCTGGAGGGTTAGCGGGGTTTCGGGGCAGTACTTC.

The rearrangement uses TRBV6-6 and TRBJ1-5; D gene unclear. Germline values: CDR1 MNHNY, CDR2 SVGAGI (reference sequence). Trimming took 5 bases from V and 2 from J, leaving 7 bases between them. The CDR3 has 13 amino acids. The CDR3 protein is CASSEHGNQPQHF. Written as DNA, the CDR3 is TGTGCCAGCAGTGAGCACGGCAATCAGCCCCAGCATTTT.

A note on this clone: Other DNA sequences in this sample translate to the same CDR3. V usage is TRBV7-9 and J usage is TRBJ1-1; weak D call: TRBD1 (6 bases). This CDR3 contains 14 residues. Germline assignment: CDR1 SEHNR and CDR2 FQNEAQ (reference sequence). V was shortened by 7 bases and J by 5 bases, with 17 bases between the two germline ends. This chain's CDR3 is CASTERGGETEAFF. CDR3 nucleotides: TGTGCCAGCACTGAAAGGGGGGGGGAGACTGAAGCTTTCTTT.